This T cell receptor (beta chain) is from a study of blood T cell repertoires in COVID-19. Study at large: Sites across the United States, Italy and Spain contributed samples from acute and convalescent COVID-19. PBMCs, B-cell-depleted T cells, or T cells provided the cDNA or gDNA that made up the material.

The CDR3 is 16 residues long. As originally analysed: Amplification with reference gene primers provided the estimates of nucleated cell counts. Method: immunoSEQ multiplex PCR; TCRdb's copy keeps in-frame clones and lacks some. The DNA gave D and trimming, while V, J and clone size come from that table. The table has 250,000 to 350,000 clones, around nine tenths seen once. V is TRBV21-1 and J is TRBJ1-4. TRBV21-1 is a documented pseudogene. The receptor was derived from a woman between 55 and 75 years old with acute or convalescent COVID-19. The sequenced sample consisted of peripheral blood. CDR3 sequence: CASSKDRDSTNEKLFF. CDR3 sequence (DNA): TGTGCCAGCAGCAAGGACCGGGATTCAACTAATGAAAAACTGTTTTTT.